Below, 14 T cell receptor beta chains from the same sample are listed, as sequenced in a study of T cell responses to AZD1222 COVID-19 vaccine. TCRdb's table, derived via immunoSEQ multiplex PCR, lists solely in-frame clones and lacks some. The table lists tens of thousands of clones, around 78% of them singletons. Sequencing used peripheral blood, obtained on day 0 of AZD1222 vaccination. These receptors were collected from an adult in good health.

The genes are TRBV6-5 and TRBJ2-3, with D possibly matching TRBD1 (5 bases). Germline V gene lookup returns CDR1 MNHEY and CDR2 SVGAGI. Trimming cost V 7 bases and J 0 bases, with 11 bases left between them. The length of the CDR3 is 14 residues. CDR3 region: CASTNQGSTDTQYF. The CDR3 DNA is TGTGCCAGCACCAATCAGGGTAGCACAGATACGCAGTATTTT.

The V call is TRBV11-1, the J call TRBJ2-5; D could derive from TRBD1 or TRBD2 (6 bases each). CDR3 size: 14 residues. The V end was cut by 1 base, the J end by 7 bases, with 13 bases between. Germline values: CDR1 SGHAT, CDR2 FQDESV (reference sequence). The CDR3 sequence: CASSLVWGAATQYF. The CDR3 bases are TGTGCCAGCAGCTTAGTTTGGGGGGCGGCGACCCAGTACTTC.

The chain couples TRBV7-6 to TRBJ2-1, with D perhaps matching TRBD2 (6 bases). Trimming cost V 3 bases and J 6 bases, with 9 bases left between them. The germline CDR1 and CDR2 sequences are SGHVS and FNYEAQ. The CDR3 is made up of 13 amino acids. The CDR3, as DNA: TGTGCCAGCAGCTTGACTAGACTCAATGAGCAGTTCTTC. Translation gives CASSLTRLNEQFF.

This chain connects TRBV11-1 to TRBJ2-3; possible D gene TRBD2, 5 bases. Trimming left V 9 bases short and J 1 base short, with 11 bases between. Looked up from germline, CDR1 is SGHAT and CDR2 is FQDESV (reference sequence). The CDR3 spans 13 residues. The CDR3 loop reads CASKISGTDTQYF. Here the CDR3 DNA reads TGTGCCAGTAAGATTAGCGGCACAGATACGCAGTATTTT.

This clone was recorded once. The chain employs TRBV7-3 and TRBJ2-4; the match to TRBD1 covers 8 bases. Germline assignment: CDR1 SGHTA and CDR2 FQGTGA. J gave up 0 bases and V 4 bases, and 11 bases lay outside the gene matches. The CDR3 length is 18 residues. The CDR3 nucleotides are TGTGCCAGCAGCTCGCCCCCTGGACAGGGCGTAGCCAAAAACATTCAGTACTTC. Its protein is CASSSPPGQGVAKNIQYF.

The V call is TRBV7-9, the J call TRBJ2-4; weak D call: TRBD1 (6 bases). CDR3 length equals 13 residues. The germline CDR1 and CDR2 sequences are SEHNR and FQNEAQ (reference sequence). Trimming pared 3 bases from V and 10 bases from J, leaving 13 bases between. The CDR3 loop is CASSLTQGKIQYF. In nucleotides, the CDR3 is TGTGCCAGCAGCTTGACACAGGGAAAAATTCAGTACTTC.

This chain joins TRBV5-4 and TRBJ1-2; D gene uncertain. The CDR3 has 12 amino acids. Germline values: CDR1 SGHNT, CDR2 YYREEE (reference sequence). Trimming took off 0 bases at V and 4 bases at J, with 4 bases between the two ends. This CDR3 is CASSLAFYGYTF. The CDR3 DNA follows: TGTGCCAGCAGCTTGGCTTTCTATGGCTACACCTTC. The whole variable domain, filled in from reference TRBV5-4 and TRBJ1-2, reads ETGVTQSPTHLIKTRGQQVTLRCSSQSGHNTVSWYQQALGQGPQFIFQYYREEENGRGNFPPRFSGLQFPNYSSELNVNALELDDSALYLCASSLAFYGYTFGSGTRLTVV.

The J gene is TRBJ2-7, the V gene TRBV11-2; D may be TRBD1 (6 bases). Trimming stripped 5 bases from V and 7 bases from J, with 21 bases between. The CDR3 runs 15 residues. CDR1 and CDR2 (germline): SGHAT, FQNNGV. This chain's CDR3 is CASSAEANRVREQYF. The CDR3 coding sequence is TGTGCCAGCAGCGCCGAAGCCAACAGGGTCCGGGAGCAGTACTTC.

This chain uses TRBV4-1 with TRBJ2-5; D possibly corresponds to TRBD1 (5 bases). The CDR3 is 14 amino acids. Germline CDR1 is MGHRA and CDR2 is YSYEKL. Trimming took off 4 bases at V and 5 bases at J, with 14 bases between the two ends. CDR3 amino acids: CASSLGQQGETQYF. CDR3 DNA: TGCGCCAGCAGCCTAGGCCAGCAGGGTGAGACCCAGTACTTC.

The CDR3 reads CASNQQVANYGYTF. The CDR3 nucleotides are TGTGCCAGCAACCAACAGGTAGCTAACTATGGCTACACCTTC. The chain employs TRBV5-6 and TRBJ1-2; tentatively, D is TRBD1 (5 bases). The ends were cut back, 6 bases at V and 0 bases at J, with 12 bases in the middle. This CDR3 region has 14 residues. Germline values: CDR1 SGHDT, CDR2 YYEEEE.

This clone was observed a single time. The V call is TRBV6-2 or TRBV6-3, the J call TRBJ2-7, with 9 bases lining up with TRBD2. Germline V CDR1 and CDR2: MNHEY, SVGEGT. The length of the CDR3 is 16 residues. J was trimmed by 7 bases and V by 2 bases; bases with no gene match: 12. For the CDR3, the DNA is TGTGCCAGCAGTTACGGGGCTAGCGGGATTAGAGGGGAGCAGTACGTC. Residues: CASSYGASGIRGEQYV.

This clone appeared a single time. The V call is TRBV12-5, the J call TRBJ1-2; D gene uncertain. Germline-derived CDR1 and CDR2 are LGHNT and FRNRAP. Trimming pared 7 bases from V and 8 bases from J, leaving 26 bases between. The CDR3 consists of 16 residues. The CDR3 DNA is TGTGCTAGTGCCCTCGAAGGGTCACAGCCGAGTAGAGGCTACACCTTC. Its protein is CASALEGSQPSRGYTF.

V gene TRBV7-2 combines with J gene TRBJ2-3; 9 bases line up with TRBD2. This CDR3 has 15 residues. Germline CDR1 and CDR2: SGHTA and FQGNSA. The junction had 2 bases not matched to a gene; V was cut back by 3 bases and J by 1 base. CDR3 nucleotides: TGTGCCAGCAGCTTCAGGACTAGCGGCACAGATACGCAGTATTTT. Translated, it gives CASSFRTSGTDTQYF.

This sequence joins TRBV5-4 and TRBJ2-3; the match to TRBD2 covers 11 bases. The germline V gene has CDR1 SGHNT and CDR2 YYREEE (reference sequence). The CDR3 totals 17 residues. Unmatched junction bases numbered 8, after V lost 0 bases and J lost 5 bases. CDR3 coding DNA: TGTGCCAGCAGCTTGGCTGTTAGCGGGGGGGCTAAAGATACGCAGTATTTT. Protein product: CASSLAVSGGAKDTQYF.